This TCR beta chain is drawn from a study of identical twins. Study-level results: Zero-insertion analyses were open to partial confounding by invariant MAIT and iNKT cells.

This CDR3 comprises 14 residues. CDR1 and CDR2 (germline): MNHNS, SASEGT. V lost 5 bases to trimming and J lost 6 bases, with 16 bases between them. As regards this clonotype: Its antigen is not identified.

One entry per CDR3 protein results from TCRdb running MiXCR on the 5' RACE reads. The sample yields some 210,000 distinct CDR3 sequences, 15% to 20% seen once. These same records also appear under a second study, on T cells expressing NK-cell markers. From that paper: Beta-chain profiling covered CD3+CD56+NKG2C+, CD3+CD56+NKG2C- and CD3+CD56-NKG2C+ sorted subsets. More than 5 donors carried dominant NKG2C+ clonotypes that made up roughly 1.0-7.5% of their CD8+ T cells.

Sequencing was performed on CD8+ T cells sorted from blood. This chain connects TRBV6-1 to TRBJ1-2; maybe TRBD1 (6 bases). The receptor comes from a young woman in good health. Written as DNA, the CDR3 is TGTGCCAGCAGTCCTCAGCCTACAGGGAATGGCTACACCTTC. Translation: CASSPQPTGNGYTF.